The sample holds a few counts of the clone carrying this T cell receptor beta chain. The length of the CDR3 is 16 residues. V lost 6 bases and J lost 2; bases outside the gene matches: 13. CDR1 and CDR2 from the germline V gene are DFQATT and SNEGSKA (reference sequence). Each CDR3 protein gets one entry after TCRdb re-called the RT-PCR reads with MiXCR. The data contain about 700,000 distinct CDR3 sequences, around 14% of them singletons. This clonotype was sampled from a female donor in good health, serving as a healthy control. The V gene is TRBV20-1, the J gene TRBJ2-5; TRBD1 matches 9 bases. Material: memory CD4+ T cells from blood. This chain's CDR3 is CSAAKGDRVLQETQYF. The CDR3 DNA is TGCAGTGCAGCGAAGGGGGACAGGGTCCTACAAGAGACCCAGTACTTC.